The rows below give T cell receptor beta chains drawn from one sample of a study of CD8 T cells in Susac syndrome. TCRdb recomputed calls from the immunoSEQ multiplex PCR reads with MiXCR, one row per CDR3 protein. This table has a few hundred thousand distinct CDR3 sequences, about 95% appearing once. The specimen sequenced was CD4+ T cells from PBMCs. Receptors originate from a human donor with multiple sclerosis. The CDR3 runs from the conserved cysteine through the conserved F or W. Fields, in order: clone size, D gene, J gene, V gene, CDR3 protein, CDR3 DNA. A D gene is named only where the DNA matches it firmly. Clone size, where shown, is once, few, many, or a class for clones that have expanded.

size: -
D: TRBD1
J: TRBJ1-1
V: TRBV7-9
CDR3: CASSSGTGVNTEAFF
DNA: TGTGCCAGCAGCTCCGGGACAGGCGTGAACACTGAAGCTTTCTTT

size: -
D: TRBD1
J: TRBJ1-2
V: TRBV27
CDR3: CASTPGTGRERGYTF
DNA: TGTGCCAGCACCCCGGGGACAGGCAGGGAAAGAGGCTACACCTTC

size: -
D: -
J: TRBJ2-5
V: TRBV12-5
CDR3: CASGLPSRAEETQYF
DNA: TGTGCTAGTGGTTTGCCCTCCAGGGCCGAAGAGACCCAGTACTTC

size: -
D: -
J: TRBJ1-4
V: TRBV5-1
CDR3: CASSVNSEKLFF
DNA: TGCGCCAGCAGCGTCAACTCGGAAAAACTGTTTTTT

size: -
D: TRBD2
J: TRBJ2-1
V: TRBV7-3
CDR3: CASSTSGGYNEQFF
DNA: TGTGCCAGCAGCACTAGCGGGGGCTACAATGAGCAGTTCTTC

size: once
D: TRBD1
J: TRBJ2-4
V: TRBV5-1
CDR3: CASSIRQGDGRAKNIQYF
DNA: TGCGCCAGCAGCATTAGACAGGGGGATGGTCGGGCCAAAAACATTCAGTACTTC

size: -
D: TRBD1
J: TRBJ1-6
V: TRBV18
CDR3: CASSPRDSNSPLHF
DNA: TGTGCCAGCTCACCGAGGGACAGTAATTCACCCCTCCACTTT

size: -
D: -
J: TRBJ1-4
V: TRBV29-1
CDR3: CSVSSGEKLFF
DNA: TGCAGCGTTTCCAGCGGAGAAAAACTGTTTTTT

size: -
D: TRBD2
J: TRBJ2-1
V: TRBV7-8
CDR3: CASSSILAGAYNEQFF
DNA: TGTGCCAGCAGCTCGATACTAGCGGGGGCCTACAATGAGCAGTTCTTC

size: -
D: -
J: TRBJ1-4
V: TRBV3-1
CDR3: CASSRGGGIEKLFF
DNA: TGTGCCAGCAGCCGCGGAGGTGGGATCGAAAAACTGTTTTTT

size: -
D: -
J: TRBJ1-6
V: TRBV6-5
CDR3: CASSRGPPESPLHF
DNA: TGTGCCAGCAGCCGAGGTCCCCCGGAATCACCCCTCCACTTT

size: once
D: -
J: TRBJ2-5
V: TRBV19
CDR3: CASRYREETQYF
DNA: TGTGCCAGTAGATACAGGGAAGAGACCCAGTACTTC

size: -
D: TRBD2
J: TRBJ2-5
V: TRBV30
CDR3: CAWNRLAGSETQYF
DNA: TGTGCCTGGAATCGACTAGCGGGTAGCGAGACCCAGTACTTC

size: once
D: -
J: TRBJ1-4
V: TRBV29-1
CDR3: CSVEDWQEKLFF
DNA: TGCAGCGTTGAAGATTGGCAAGAAAAACTGTTTTTT

size: -
D: -
J: TRBJ2-1
V: TRBV29-1
CDR3: CSVGLNEQFF
DNA: TGCAGCGTGGGACTCAATGAGCAGTTCTTC

size: -
D: TRBD1
J: TRBJ2-7
V: TRBV29-1
CDR3: CSVREGTGVNEQYF
DNA: TGCAGCGTTCGAGAGGGGACAGGGGTCAACGAGCAGTACTTC

size: -
D: TRBD2
J: TRBJ2-1
V: TRBV20-1
CDR3: CSARAGGPSSYNEQFF
DNA: TGCAGTGCTAGAGCGGGGGGACCGAGCTCCTACAATGAGCAGTTCTTC

size: -
D: -
J: TRBJ2-3
V: TRBV4-1
CDR3: CASSQGSREGDTQYF
DNA: TGCGCCAGCAGCCAAGGATCAAGGGAAGGAGATACGCAGTATTTT

size: -
D: -
J: TRBJ2-1
V: TRBV9
CDR3: CASSVEGGPYNEQFF
DNA: TGTGCCAGCAGCGTAGAAGGGGGGCCTTATAATGAGCAGTTCTTC

size: -
D: -
J: TRBJ1-2
V: TRBV9
CDR3: CASSVNANYGYTF
DNA: TGTGCCAGCAGCGTTAACGCGAACTATGGCTACACCTTC

size: -
D: -
J: TRBJ1-5
V: TRBV3-1
CDR3: CASSQDRTVGQPQHF
DNA: TGTGCCAGCAGCCAAGATAGGACGGTGGGGCAGCCCCAGCATTTT

size: -
D: -
J: TRBJ1-5
V: TRBV12-3/TRBV12-4
CDR3: CASTANGDTQPQHF
DNA: TGTGCCAGCACCGCAAATGGGGATACTCAGCCCCAGCATTTT

size: -
D: -
J: TRBJ1-1
V: TRBV27
CDR3: CASSLFYRDVEAFF
DNA: TGTGCCAGCAGTTTATTTTACAGAGACGTTGAAGCTTTCTTT

size: -
D: TRBD1
J: TRBJ1-6
V: TRBV12-3/TRBV12-4
CDR3: CASTRQGGNSPLHF
DNA: TGTGCCAGCACCAGACAGGGGGGGAATTCACCCCTCCACTTT

size: -
D: -
J: TRBJ1-6
V: TRBV3-1
CDR3: CASSQEGFSPLHF
DNA: TGTGCCAGCAGCCAAGAAGGATTTTCACCCCTCCACTTT

size: -
D: -
J: TRBJ2-3
V: TRBV9
CDR3: CASSVGSSTDTQYF
DNA: TGTGCCAGCAGCGTAGGGTCCAGCACAGATACGCAGTATTTT

size: -
D: -
J: TRBJ1-6
V: TRBV14
CDR3: CASSRPDRNGNSPLHF
DNA: TGTGCCAGCAGCCGCCCCGACAGGAATGGTAACTCACCCCTCCACTTT

size: -
D: -
J: TRBJ2-3
V: TRBV5-1
CDR3: CASSFRPTDTQYF
DNA: TGCGCCAGCAGCTTCAGGCCCACAGATACGCAGTATTTT

size: -
D: TRBD2
J: TRBJ2-1
V: TRBV2
CDR3: CASSVMTSGGAGEQFF
DNA: TGTGCCAGCAGTGTGATGACTAGCGGGGGGGCCGGTGAGCAGTTCTTC

size: -
D: TRBD2
J: TRBJ2-5
V: TRBV5-6
CDR3: CASSSLAGKETQYF
DNA: TGTGCCAGCAGCTCACTAGCGGGGAAAGAGACCCAGTACTTC

size: -
D: TRBD2
J: TRBJ2-1
V: TRBV10-3
CDR3: CAIKASGPMGEQFF
DNA: TGTGCCATCAAGGCTAGCGGTCCGATGGGGGAGCAGTTCTTC

size: -
D: TRBD1
J: TRBJ1-2
V: TRBV5-6
CDR3: CASSLRTGSNGYTF
DNA: TGTGCCAGCAGCCTCCGGACAGGGAGTAATGGCTACACCTTC

size: -
D: -
J: TRBJ2-1
V: TRBV30
CDR3: CAWVPGVGGEQFF
DNA: TGTGCCTGGGTTCCCGGGGTGGGGGGTGAGCAGTTCTTC

size: -
D: -
J: TRBJ1-5
V: TRBV23-1
CDR3: CASSQPRWPRGNQPQHF
DNA: TGCGCCAGCAGTCAGCCTCGATGGCCGAGGGGCAATCAGCCCCAGCATTTT

size: -
D: -
J: TRBJ1-2
V: TRBV3-1
CDR3: CASSQRVLHGYTF
DNA: TGTGCCAGCAGCCAAAGAGTATTACATGGCTACACCTTC

size: -
D: -
J: TRBJ1-2
V: TRBV6-1
CDR3: CASSDPSTGYGYTF
DNA: TGTGCCAGCAGTGACCCCTCGACAGGCTATGGCTACACCTTC

size: -
D: -
J: TRBJ2-3
V: TRBV19
CDR3: CASIAPGTDTQYF
DNA: TGTGCCAGTATCGCCCCTGGCACAGATACGCAGTATTTT

size: -
D: TRBD1
J: TRBJ2-5
V: TRBV10-3
CDR3: CAISVAQGSGETQYF
DNA: TGTGCCATCAGTGTCGCACAGGGGAGCGGAGAGACCCAGTACTTC

size: -
D: -
J: TRBJ2-6
V: TRBV11-2
CDR3: CASSSRTAPWPGANVLTF
DNA: TGTGCCAGCAGCTCCCGGACAGCCCCCTGGCCCGGGGCCAACGTCCTGACTTTC

size: once
D: -
J: TRBJ2-5
V: TRBV12-3/TRBV12-4
CDR3: CASIFDLYQETQYF
DNA: TGTGCCAGCATCTTTGACCTGTACCAAGAGACCCAGTACTTC

size: -
D: -
J: TRBJ2-5
V: TRBV7-9
CDR3: CASSYLQETQYF
DNA: TGTGCCAGCAGCTACCTACAAGAGACCCAGTACTTC

size: -
D: -
J: TRBJ2-3
V: TRBV20-1
CDR3: CSAPPGANTQYF
DNA: TGCAGTGCTCCACCGGGAGCGAATACGCAGTATTTT

size: -
D: -
J: TRBJ1-2
V: TRBV10-3
CDR3: CAIRLGQATYGYTF
DNA: TGTGCCATCCGTCTGGGACAAGCTACTTATGGCTACACCTTC

size: -
D: TRBD2
J: TRBJ2-3
V: TRBV6-6
CDR3: CASTTSGGADTQYF
DNA: TGTGCCAGCACCACAAGCGGGGGGGCGGATACGCAGTATTTT

size: -
D: TRBD2
J: TRBJ2-1
V: TRBV9
CDR3: CASSAGLAGWNEQFF
DNA: TGTGCCAGCAGCGCAGGACTAGCGGGGTGGAATGAGCAGTTCTTC

size: -
D: -
J: TRBJ1-1
V: TRBV20-1
CDR3: CSARDPRTNTEAFF
DNA: TGCAGTGCTAGAGATCCGAGAACGAACACTGAAGCTTTCTTT

size: -
D: TRBD2
J: TRBJ2-7
V: TRBV3-1
CDR3: CASSLTRGGGSYEQYF
DNA: TGTGCCAGCAGCCTGACGCGGGGGGGCGGCTCCTACGAGCAGTACTTC

size: -
D: -
J: TRBJ1-5
V: TRBV7-9
CDR3: CVSSLMGGNQPQHF
DNA: TGTGTCAGCAGCTTAATGGGGGGCAATCAGCCCCAGCATTTT

size: -
D: -
J: TRBJ1-2
V: TRBV3-1
CDR3: CASSQTVDGYGYTF
DNA: TGTGCCAGCAGCCAAACAGTTGACGGCTATGGCTACACCTTC

size: -
D: -
J: TRBJ2-7
V: TRBV15
CDR3: CATFLGMPYEQYF
DNA: TGTGCCACCTTTCTGGGAATGCCCTACGAGCAGTACTTC

size: -
D: TRBD2
J: TRBJ2-1
V: TRBV20-1
CDR3: CSARDVGLAKDEQFF
DNA: TGCAGTGCTAGAGATGTAGGACTAGCGAAGGATGAGCAGTTCTTC

size: -
D: -
J: TRBJ1-6
V: TRBV5-6
CDR3: CASRMGDSPLHF
DNA: TGTGCCAGCAGAATGGGGGATTCACCCCTCCACTTT

size: -
D: -
J: TRBJ1-2
V: TRBV29-1
CDR3: CSVEGLAGQGYTF
DNA: TGCAGCGTTGAAGGGCTCGCAGGGCAAGGCTACACCTTC

size: once
D: -
J: TRBJ2-5
V: TRBV25-1
CDR3: CASNRPGGGKTQYF
DNA: TGTGCCAGCAACCGCCCCGGGGGAGGAAAGACCCAGTACTTC

size: once
D: -
J: TRBJ1-4
V: TRBV20-1
CDR3: CSAQETGVGGKLFF
DNA: TGCAGTGCTCAAGAAACTGGGGTCGGGGGAAAACTGTTTTTT

size: once
D: -
J: TRBJ1-5
V: TRBV20-1
CDR3: CSALPGQLPNQPQHF
DNA: TGCAGTGCTTTACCCGGACAGTTACCGAATCAGCCCCAGCATTTT

size: -
D: TRBD1
J: TRBJ1-6
V: TRBV3-1
CDR3: CASSQGDRVSSPLHF
DNA: TGTGCCAGCAGCCAAGGAGACAGGGTCAGCTCACCCCTCCACTTT